This TCR beta chain was identified during a study of OX40 agonist ivuxolimab in advanced cancers. At the level of the study: Patients were treated with intravenous ivuxolimab, dosed at 0.01 to 10 mg/kg and infused every 2 weeks. Patients with hepatocellular carcinoma, melanoma, renal cell or head and neck cancer made up the dose-escalation patients.

The CDR3 covers 15 residues. Trimming removed 0 bases from V and 6 bases from J; junction bases left unmatched: 2. Per germline, CDR1 MNHNS and CDR2 SASEGT. Clones were read by immunoSEQ multiplex PCR, and TCRdb kept only the in-frame ones, dropping some. The profile shows about 110,000 clones, more than 85% of them singletons. This clonotype was sampled from an adult with an advanced solid tumor such as melanoma, head and neck, liver or kidney cancer. This material consisted of CD4+ or CD8+ T cells sorted from blood, taken in a trial of the OX40 agonist ivuxolimab. The chain couples TRBV6-1 to TRBJ2-2; 9 positions match TRBD1. The CDR3: CASSEATGGAGELFF. CDR3 bases: TGTGCCAGCAGTGAAGCGACAGGGGGGGCCGGGGAGCTGTTTTTT.